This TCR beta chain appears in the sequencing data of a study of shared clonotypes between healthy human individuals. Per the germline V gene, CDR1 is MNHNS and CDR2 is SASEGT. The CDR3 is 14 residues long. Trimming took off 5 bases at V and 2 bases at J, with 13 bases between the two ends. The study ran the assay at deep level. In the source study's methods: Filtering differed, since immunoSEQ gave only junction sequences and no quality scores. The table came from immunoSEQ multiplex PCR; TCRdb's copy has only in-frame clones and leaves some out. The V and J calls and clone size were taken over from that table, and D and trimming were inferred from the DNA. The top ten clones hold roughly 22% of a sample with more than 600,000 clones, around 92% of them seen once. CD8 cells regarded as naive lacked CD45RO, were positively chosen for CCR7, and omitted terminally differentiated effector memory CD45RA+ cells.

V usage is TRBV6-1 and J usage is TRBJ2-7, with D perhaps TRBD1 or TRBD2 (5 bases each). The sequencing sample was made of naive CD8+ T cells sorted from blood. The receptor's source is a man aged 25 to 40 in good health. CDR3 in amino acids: CASSSRDGPYEQYF. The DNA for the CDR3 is TGTGCCAGCAGTAGCCGGGACGGGCCCTACGAGCAGTACTTC.